The 21 T cell receptor beta chains below come from one sample, sequenced in a study of T cells in Graves' hyperthyroidism and ophthalmopathy. Template material for amplifying TCR beta CDR3 regions consisted of RNA transcripts. The HTBI primer set served for first-round RT-PCR of the TCR CDR3. MiXCR, applied by TCRdb to the multiplex PCR reads, yields one record per CDR3 protein. The data hold approximately 520,000 distinct CDR3 sequences, with less than 25% observed a single time. Sequencing was done on a sample of blood. The receptor set was obtained from a man aged 18 to 30 with Graves' hyperthyroidism.

This clonotype occurred a few times. The chain carries TRBV19 and TRBJ1-5; D is perhaps TRBD1 (5 bases). This CDR3 has 14 amino acids. Germline lookup yields CDR1 LNHDA and CDR2 SQIVND (reference sequence). Trimming stripped 7 bases from V and 0 bases from J, with 10 bases between. In DNA, the CDR3 is TGTGCCAGTACTGAGGGGAATAGCAATCAGCCCCAGCATTTT. This encodes CASTEGNSNQPQHF.

This clonotype came up many times. This rearrangement joins TRBV7-2 to TRBJ1-1, with unresolved D. This CDR3 spans 14 amino acids. From germline, CDR1 is SGHTA and CDR2 FQGNSA. V dropped 3 bases and J dropped 11 bases, with 19 bases sitting between them. The CDR3 region has the DNA TGTGCCAGCAGCTTCGACCGAGGGTGGCCTGGGGCTTTCTTT. Its protein product is CASSFDRGWPGAFF.

This clonotype showed up many times. The chain joins TRBV12-3 or TRBV12-4 to TRBJ2-2; possible D gene TRBD1, 6 bases. Deletions cut 5 bases from V and 5 bases from J, with 21 bases between. The CDR3 spans 17 residues. The CDR3 nucleotides are TGTGCCAGCAGTCGAACGTTAAACAGGGATGGAACCGGGGAGCTGTTTTTT. This encodes CASSRTLNRDGTGELFF.

This clonotype was detected a few times. This chain's CDR3 is CSVEGLAGFSYNEQFF. The CDR3 nucleotides are TGCAGCGTTGAAGGACTAGCGGGTTTCTCCTACAATGAGCAGTTCTTC. The chain is built from TRBV29-1 and TRBJ2-1, with TRBD2 matching over 10 bases. Trimming at V came to 1 base and at J to 0 bases, leaving 3 bases not matched to a gene. Germline CDR1 and CDR2: SQVTM and ANQGSEA. The CDR3 has 16 amino acids.

Details on this clonotype: A much more abundant neighbour one base away suggests this may be a read error. This sequence joins TRBV28 and TRBJ2-7; 11 bases are a match to TRBD1. The germline V gene encodes CDR1 MDHEN and CDR2 SYDVKM. The CDR3 covers 14 residues. Trimming removed 6 bases from V and 6 bases from J; junction bases left unmatched: 7. The CDR3 DNA follows: TGTGCCAGCAGCGATATGGACAGGGGGCGCGAGCAGTACGTC. Translation: CASSDMDRGREQYV.

The table lists this clonotype with a few counts. V and J are TRBV30 and TRBJ2-5; 8 positions match TRBD1. The trim removed 5 bases at V and 5 bases at J, leaving 7 bases unmatched. Germline CDR1 reads GTSNPN; CDR2 reads SVGIG (reference sequence). This CDR3 contains 13 residues. DNA of the CDR3: TGTGCCTGGGGGCAGGGGGCGGAGGAGACCCAGTACTTC. As protein: CAWGQGAEETQYF.

This clonotype showed up many times. This chain connects TRBV28 to TRBJ1-5; D is undetermined. This CDR3 contains 13 residues. V lost 2 bases to trimming and J lost 6 bases, with 8 bases between them. Looked up from germline, CDR1 is MDHEN and CDR2 is SYDVKM. DNA of the CDR3: TGTGCCAGCAGTTTAAAAGGTCTTCAGCCCCAGCATTTT. Its protein product is CASSLKGLQPQHF. The entire variable domain, with the rest obtained from reference TRBV28 and TRBJ1-5, is as follows: DVKVTQSSRYLVKRTGEKVFLECVQDMDHENMFWYRQDPGLGLRLIYFSYDVKMKEKGDIPEGYSVSREKKERFSLILESASTNQTSMYLCASSLKGLQPQHFGDGTRLSIL.

This clonotype has ten or more counts. The rearrangement uses TRBV27 and TRBJ1-1; a possible D gene is TRBD1 (5 bases). Between the trimmed V and J ends, which lost 4 bases and 3 bases, there was a span of 15 bases. The germline gives CDR1 MNHEY, CDR2 SMNVEV (reference sequence). There are 15 residues in the CDR3. CDR3 sequence: CASSWGTRGDTEAFF. CDR3 sequence (DNA): TGTGCCAGCAGTTGGGGGACGAGGGGTGACACTGAAGCTTTCTTT.

This clonotype was found many times. This chain links TRBV12-3 or TRBV12-4 with TRBJ2-5; D ambiguous. The CDR3 loop spans 15 amino acids. V lost 4 bases and J 4 bases, leaving 16 bases between the germline ends. The CDR3 here is CASSSGRMVGETQYF. CDR3 DNA sequence: TGTGCCAGCAGTTCCGGGCGAATGGTAGGAGAGACCCAGTACTTC.

This clonotype was counted only a few times. This chain links TRBV6-1 with TRBJ1-1, with D unclear. CDR3 length: 16 residues. Germline assignment: CDR1 MNHNS and CDR2 SASEGT. The V end was cut by 6 bases, the J end by 3 bases, with 20 bases between. The CDR3: CASSSDLPYLDTEAFF. In DNA form, the CDR3 reads TGTGCCAGCAGCTCAGACTTACCCTATCTTGACACTGAAGCTTTCTTT.

This clonotype has just a few counts. The CDR3 DNA follows: TGTGCCAGCAGTTACCCCTCCGCGGCCATCACCGGGGAGCTGTTTTTT. Its translation is CASSYPSAAITGELFF. J is TRBJ2-2 and V is TRBV6-5, with D hard to call. The V gene's germline CDR1 is MNHEY and CDR2 SVGAGI. V was pared by 2 bases and J by 4 bases, with 14 bases between. CDR3 length: 16 amino acids.

The CDR3 nucleotides read TGTGCCAGCAGTCAGACAGGGGAAGGCTACACCTTC. Protein: CASSQTGEGYTF. The chain recombines TRBV6-1 with TRBJ1-2, with TRBD1 matching 8 bases. Losses at the gene ends were 5 bases for V and 8 bases for J; bases not matched to a gene: 4. The germline V gene encodes CDR1 MNHNS and CDR2 SASEGT. CDR3 length: 12 amino acids.

In its sample, this clonotype was seen many times. The chain links TRBV28 to TRBJ1-1; 8 bases match TRBD1. With 9 bases clipped from V and 3 bases from J, the junction kept 12 bases outside the gene matches. The CDR3 sequence is 15 residues long. CDR1 and CDR2 (germline): MDHEN, SYDVKM. CDR3 bases: TGTGCCAGTCCGCCCACAGGGGGTCTTTACACTGAAGCTTTCTTT. Translating gives CASPPTGGLYTEAFF.

In this sample, this clonotype turned up a few times. The rearrangement joins TRBV28 to TRBJ2-7; D gene unclear. This CDR3 spans 12 amino acids. Germline V gene lookup returns CDR1 MDHEN and CDR2 SYDVKM. V lost 4 bases to trimming and J lost 2 bases, with 6 bases between them. The CDR3 spells CASSSYPYEQYF. CDR3 sequence (DNA): TGTGCCAGCAGTTCGTATCCCTACGAGCAGTACTTC. Combining the CDR3 with reference TRBV28 and TRBJ2-7 gives the whole variable domain DVKVTQSSRYLVKRTGEKVFLECVQDMDHENMFWYRQDPGLGLRLIYFSYDVKMKEKGDIPEGYSVSREKKERFSLILESASTNQTSMYLCASSSYPYEQYFGPGTRLTVT.

This clonotype has a count of ten or more. In nucleotides, the CDR3 is TGTGCCACCAGCGCCGGAAGGGCCTACGAGCAGTACTTC. It translates to CATSAGRAYEQYF. The chain joins TRBV15 to TRBJ2-7; D is ambiguous. V lost 5 bases, J lost 2 bases, and 10 bases lay in between. Per germline, CDR1 LNHNV and CDR2 YYDKDF (reference sequence). The CDR3 extends over 13 amino acids.

In its sample, this clonotype was seen many times. This chain links TRBV12-3 or TRBV12-4 with TRBJ2-7, with 9 bases fitting TRBD1. With 1 base clipped from V and 3 bases from J, the junction kept 4 bases outside the gene matches. This CDR3 has 15 amino acids. The CDR3 DNA is TGTGCCAGCAGTTTAGGAGGACAGGGGCTCTACGAGCAGTACTTC. Translating it yields CASSLGGQGLYEQYF.

Turning to this clonotype: Just one base apart from a much larger clone, this may be a read error. The V and J genes are TRBV25-1 and TRBJ2-7; the match to TRBD1 covers 9 bases. The CDR3 loop spans 12 amino acids. CDR1 is MGHDK, CDR2 SYGVNS, per germline. The CDR3 region is CASADRGYELYF. The CDR3 DNA is TGTGCCAGCGCGGACAGGGGCTACGAGCTGTACTTC.

There are a few counts of this clonotype. This chain links TRBV28 with TRBJ1-2; 8 bases are a match to TRBD1. CDR3 size: 15 residues. Germline CDR1 is MDHEN and CDR2 is SYDVKM. V lost 3 bases to trimming and J lost 12 bases; unmatched junction nucleotides: 15. DNA of the CDR3: TGTGCCAGCAGTTTGGGCAGGGGGCGCTTGGCGGGCCACACCTTC. Its protein is CASSLGRGRLAGHTF.

The rearrangement links TRBV12-3 or TRBV12-4 to TRBJ1-1; D uncertain. Trimming cost V 3 bases and J 3 bases, with 14 bases left between them. CDR3 length equals 15 residues. CDR3 DNA: TGTGCCAGCAGTTTTCCGCGAGGGCCCGACACTGAAGCTTTCTTT. Encoded protein: CASSFPRGPDTEAFF.

This clonotype was found a few times. This sequence may be a read error, since a much larger clone differs from it by one base. The chain couples TRBV29-1 to TRBJ1-1; D is perhaps TRBD1 (5 bases). CDR1 and CDR2 (germline): SQVTM, ANQGSEA. The CDR3 contains 12 residues. CDR3 residues: CSVHWGNTEACF. The CDR3 DNA reads TGCAGCGTCCATTGGGGGAACACTGAAGCTTGCTTT. The full variable domain, in which reference TRBV29-1 and TRBJ1-1 provide the parts outside the CDR3, is SAVISQKPSRDICQRGTSLTIQCQVDSQVTMMFWYRQQPGQSLTLIATANQGSEATYESGFVIDKFPISRPNLTFSTLTVSNMSPEDSSIYLCSVHWGNTEACFGQGTRLTVV.

This clonotype has ten or more counts. This rearrangement joins TRBV28 to TRBJ1-5, with D uncertain. This CDR3 is built from 12 residues. Germline assignment: CDR1 MDHEN and CDR2 SYDVKM. V shed 1 base and J shed 5 bases, with 3 bases lying between them. This chain's CDR3 is CASSLFHQPQHF. The CDR3 nucleotides are TGTGCCAGCAGTTTATTCCATCAGCCCCAGCATTTT.